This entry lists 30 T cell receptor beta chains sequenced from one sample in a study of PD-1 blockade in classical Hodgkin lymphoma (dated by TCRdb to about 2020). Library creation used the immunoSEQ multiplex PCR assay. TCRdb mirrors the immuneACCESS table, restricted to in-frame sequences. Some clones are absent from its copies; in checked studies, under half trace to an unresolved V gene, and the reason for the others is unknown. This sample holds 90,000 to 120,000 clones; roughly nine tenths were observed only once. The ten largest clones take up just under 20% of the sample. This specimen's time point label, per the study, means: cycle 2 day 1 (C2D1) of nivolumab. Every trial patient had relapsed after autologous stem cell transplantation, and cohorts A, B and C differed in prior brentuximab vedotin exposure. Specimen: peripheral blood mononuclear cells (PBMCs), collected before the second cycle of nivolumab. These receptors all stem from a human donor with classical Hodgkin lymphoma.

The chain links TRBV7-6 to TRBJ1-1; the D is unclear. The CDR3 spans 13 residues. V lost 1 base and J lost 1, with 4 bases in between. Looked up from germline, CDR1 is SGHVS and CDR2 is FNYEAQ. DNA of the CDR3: TGTGCCAGCAGCTTAGACCGGAACACTGAAGCTTTCTTT. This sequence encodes CASSLDRNTEAFF.

CDR3 nucleotides: TGTGCCAGCAGTTCCCGGACTAGCGGGAGGCAGGAGACCCAGTACTTC. It encodes CASSSRTSGRQETQYF. This chain connects TRBV28 to TRBJ2-5, with 14 bases identical to TRBD2. Germline lookup yields CDR1 MDHEN and CDR2 SYDVKM. This CDR3 region has 16 residues. The J segment lost 5 bases and the V segment lost 4 bases, leaving 6 bases of the junction unmatched.

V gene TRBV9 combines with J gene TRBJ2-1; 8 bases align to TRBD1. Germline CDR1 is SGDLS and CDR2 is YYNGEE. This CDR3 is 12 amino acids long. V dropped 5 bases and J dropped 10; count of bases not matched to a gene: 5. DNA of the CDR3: TGTGCCAGCAGTGGACAGGGTTGGGAGCAGTTCTTC. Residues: CASSGQGWEQFF.

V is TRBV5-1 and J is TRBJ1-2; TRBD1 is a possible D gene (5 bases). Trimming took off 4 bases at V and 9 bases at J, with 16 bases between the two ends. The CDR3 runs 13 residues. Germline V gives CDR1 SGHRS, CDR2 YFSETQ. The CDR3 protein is CASSNRDGVSYTF. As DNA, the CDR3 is TGCGCCAGCAGCAACCGGGACGGCGTCAGCTACACCTTC. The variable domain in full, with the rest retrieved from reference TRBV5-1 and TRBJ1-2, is KAGVTQTPRYLIKTRGQQVTLSCSPISGHRSVSWYQQTPGQGLQFLFEYFSETQRNKGNFPGRFSGRQFSNSRSEMNVSTLELGDSALYLCASSNRDGVSYTFGSGTRLTVV.

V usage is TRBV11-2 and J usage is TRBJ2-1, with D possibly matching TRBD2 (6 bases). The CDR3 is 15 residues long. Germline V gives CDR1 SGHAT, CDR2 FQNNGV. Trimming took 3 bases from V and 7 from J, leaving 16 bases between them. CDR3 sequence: CASSFPTSLGNEQFF. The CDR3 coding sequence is TGTGCCAGCAGCTTTCCTACTAGCCTTGGGAATGAGCAGTTCTTC.

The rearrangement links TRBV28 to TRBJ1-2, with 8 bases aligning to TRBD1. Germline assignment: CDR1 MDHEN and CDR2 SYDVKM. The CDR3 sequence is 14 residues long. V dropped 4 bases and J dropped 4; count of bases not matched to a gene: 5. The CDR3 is CASSSMTGAYGYTF. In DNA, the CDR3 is TGTGCCAGCAGTTCTATGACAGGGGCCTATGGCTACACCTTC.

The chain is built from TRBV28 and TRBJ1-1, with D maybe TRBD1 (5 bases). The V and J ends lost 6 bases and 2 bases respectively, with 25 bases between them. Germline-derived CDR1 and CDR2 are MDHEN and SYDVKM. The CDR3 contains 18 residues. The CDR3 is CASSPILRPRGANTEAFF. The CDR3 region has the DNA TGTGCCAGCAGCCCAATTCTTCGGCCCCGGGGCGCAAACACTGAAGCTTTCTTT.

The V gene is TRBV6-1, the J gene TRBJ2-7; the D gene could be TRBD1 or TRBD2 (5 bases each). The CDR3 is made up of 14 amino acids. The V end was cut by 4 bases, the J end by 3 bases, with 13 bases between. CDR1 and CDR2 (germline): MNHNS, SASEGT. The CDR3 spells CASSGGPRRYEQYF. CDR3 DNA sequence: TGTGCCAGCAGTGGGGGACCGCGCCGCTACGAGCAGTACTTC.

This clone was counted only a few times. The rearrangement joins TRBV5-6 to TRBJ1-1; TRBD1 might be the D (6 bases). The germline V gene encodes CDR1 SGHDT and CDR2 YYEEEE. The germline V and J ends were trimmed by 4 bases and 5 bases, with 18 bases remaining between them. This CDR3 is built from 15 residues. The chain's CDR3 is CASSVDGGGLTEAFF. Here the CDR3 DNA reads TGTGCCAGCAGCGTCGACGGGGGCGGGCTGACTGAAGCTTTCTTT. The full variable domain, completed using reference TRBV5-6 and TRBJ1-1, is DAGVTQSPTHLIKTRGQQVTLRCSPKSGHDTVSWYQQALGQGPQFIFQYYEEEERQRGNFPDRFSGHQFPNYSSELNVNALLLGDSALYLCASSVDGGGLTEAFFGQGTRLTVV.

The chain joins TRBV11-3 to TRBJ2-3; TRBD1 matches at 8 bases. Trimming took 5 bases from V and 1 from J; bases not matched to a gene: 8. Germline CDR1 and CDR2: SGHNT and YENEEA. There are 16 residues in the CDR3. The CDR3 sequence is CASSKQGTGRTDTQYF. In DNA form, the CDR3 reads TGTGCCAGCAGCAAACAAGGGACAGGTCGCACAGATACGCAGTATTTT.

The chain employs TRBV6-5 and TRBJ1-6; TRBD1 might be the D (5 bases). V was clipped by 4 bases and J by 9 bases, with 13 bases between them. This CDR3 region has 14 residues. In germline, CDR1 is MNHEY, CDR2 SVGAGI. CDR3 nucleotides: TGTGCCAGCAGTTCCGGGACTATAGGTTCACCCCTCCACTTT. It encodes CASSSGTIGSPLHF.

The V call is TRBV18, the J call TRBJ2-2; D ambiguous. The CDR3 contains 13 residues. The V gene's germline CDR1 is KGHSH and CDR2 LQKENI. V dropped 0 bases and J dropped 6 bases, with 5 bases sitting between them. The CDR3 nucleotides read TGTGCCAGCTCACCACCAGGCCCCGGGGAGCTGTTTTTT. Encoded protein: CASSPPGPGELFF.

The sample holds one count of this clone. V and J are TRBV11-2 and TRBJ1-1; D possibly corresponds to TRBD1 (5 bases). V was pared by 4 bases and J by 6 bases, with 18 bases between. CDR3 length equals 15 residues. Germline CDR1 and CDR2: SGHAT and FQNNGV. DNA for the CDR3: TGTGCCAGCAGCTACCGATCAGGGTTTATGCCTGAAGCTTTCTTT. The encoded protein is CASSYRSGFMPEAFF.

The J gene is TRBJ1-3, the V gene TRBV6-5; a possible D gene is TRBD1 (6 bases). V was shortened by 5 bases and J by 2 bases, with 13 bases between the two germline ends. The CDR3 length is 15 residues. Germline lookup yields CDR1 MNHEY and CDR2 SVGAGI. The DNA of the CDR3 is TGTGCCAGCAGTAGGGGGATGGGAGCTGGAAACACCATATATTTT. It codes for CASSRGMGAGNTIYF.

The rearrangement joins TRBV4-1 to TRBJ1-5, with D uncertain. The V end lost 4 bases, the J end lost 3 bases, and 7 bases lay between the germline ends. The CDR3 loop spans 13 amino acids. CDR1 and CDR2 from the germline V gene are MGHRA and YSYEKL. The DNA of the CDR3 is TGCGCCAGCAGCCCGCTGAACAATCAGCCCCAGCATTTT. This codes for CASSPLNNQPQHF.

The chain's CDR3 is CASSQKGTSGRGQQTQYF. In DNA form, the CDR3 reads TGCGCCAGCAGCCAAAAGGGGACTAGCGGGAGGGGACAGCAGACCCAGTACTTC. The rearrangement uses TRBV5-1 and TRBJ2-5, with 16 bases fitting TRBD2. Germline-derived CDR1 and CDR2 are SGHRS and YFSETQ. This CDR3 spans 18 amino acids. V was pared by 4 bases and J by 6 bases, with 12 bases of the junction left unmatched.

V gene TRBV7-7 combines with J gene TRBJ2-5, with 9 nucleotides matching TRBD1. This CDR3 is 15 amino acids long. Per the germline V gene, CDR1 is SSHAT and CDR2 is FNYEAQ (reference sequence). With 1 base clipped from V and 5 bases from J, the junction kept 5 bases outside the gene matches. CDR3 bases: TGTGCCAGCAGCTTAGTCTCCGGGACAGGGGAGACCCAGTACTTC. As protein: CASSLVSGTGETQYF.

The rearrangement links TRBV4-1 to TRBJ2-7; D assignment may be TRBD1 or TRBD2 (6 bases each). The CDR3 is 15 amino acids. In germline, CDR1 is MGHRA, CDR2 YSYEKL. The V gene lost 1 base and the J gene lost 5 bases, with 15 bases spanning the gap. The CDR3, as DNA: TGCGCCAGCAGCCAAGTAAGGGGGGACTTCGACGAGCAGTACTTC. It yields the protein CASSQVRGDFDEQYF.

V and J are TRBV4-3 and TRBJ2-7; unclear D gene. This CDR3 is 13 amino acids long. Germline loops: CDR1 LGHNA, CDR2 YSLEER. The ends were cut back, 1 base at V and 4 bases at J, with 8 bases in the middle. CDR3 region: CASSQGKFYEQYF. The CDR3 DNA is TGCGCCAGCAGCCAAGGAAAGTTTTACGAGCAGTACTTC.

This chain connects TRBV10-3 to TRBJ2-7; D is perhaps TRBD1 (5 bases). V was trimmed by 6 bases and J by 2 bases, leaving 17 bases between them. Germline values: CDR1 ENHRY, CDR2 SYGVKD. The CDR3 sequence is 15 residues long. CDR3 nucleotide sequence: TGTGCCATCAGGGAGCAAGGGGATGTCACCTACGAGCAGTACTTC. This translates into CAIREQGDVTYEQYF.

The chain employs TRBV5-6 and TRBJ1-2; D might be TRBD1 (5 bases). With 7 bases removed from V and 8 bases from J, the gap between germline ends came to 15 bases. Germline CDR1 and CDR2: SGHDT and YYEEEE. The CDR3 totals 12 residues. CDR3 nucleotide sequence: TGTGCCAGCGGGGGAGTGCTGGCGGGCTACACCTTC. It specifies CASGGVLAGYTF.

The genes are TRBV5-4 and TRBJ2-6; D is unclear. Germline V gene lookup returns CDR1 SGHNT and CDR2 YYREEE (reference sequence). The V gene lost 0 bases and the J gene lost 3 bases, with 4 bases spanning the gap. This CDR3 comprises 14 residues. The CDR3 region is CASSLEHGANVLTF. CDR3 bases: TGTGCCAGCAGCTTGGAACATGGGGCCAACGTCCTGACTTTC.

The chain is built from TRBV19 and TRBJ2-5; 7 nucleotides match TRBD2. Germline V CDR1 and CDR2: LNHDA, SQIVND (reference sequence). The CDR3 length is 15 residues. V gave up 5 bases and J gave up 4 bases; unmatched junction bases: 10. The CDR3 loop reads CASSGRGRVRETQYF. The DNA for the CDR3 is TGTGCCAGTAGTGGCCGAGGGAGGGTTCGAGAGACCCAGTACTTC.

The CDR3 sequence is CSARVGLAGVNEQFF. CDR3 DNA: TGCAGCGCCCGGGTGGGACTAGCGGGAGTCAATGAGCAGTTCTTC. The chain employs TRBV29-1 and TRBJ2-1, with 14 bases aligning to TRBD2. Per the germline V gene, CDR1 is SQVTM and CDR2 is ANQGSEA. The CDR3 contains 15 residues. V shed 7 bases and J 6 bases; nucleotides not matched to a gene: 8.

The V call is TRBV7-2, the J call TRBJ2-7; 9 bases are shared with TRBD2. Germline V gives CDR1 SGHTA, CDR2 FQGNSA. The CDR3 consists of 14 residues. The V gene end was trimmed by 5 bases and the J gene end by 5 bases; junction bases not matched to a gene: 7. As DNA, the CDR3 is TGTGCCAGCAGCCATAGCGGGAGACACCACGAGCAGTACTTC. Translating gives CASSHSGRHHEQYF.

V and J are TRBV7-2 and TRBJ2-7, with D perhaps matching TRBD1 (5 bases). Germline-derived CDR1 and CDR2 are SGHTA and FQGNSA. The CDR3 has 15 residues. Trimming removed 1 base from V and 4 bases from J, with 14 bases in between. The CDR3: CASSLDRGRQYEQYF. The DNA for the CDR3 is TGTGCCAGCAGCTTAGATCGCGGTAGACAGTACGAGCAGTACTTC.

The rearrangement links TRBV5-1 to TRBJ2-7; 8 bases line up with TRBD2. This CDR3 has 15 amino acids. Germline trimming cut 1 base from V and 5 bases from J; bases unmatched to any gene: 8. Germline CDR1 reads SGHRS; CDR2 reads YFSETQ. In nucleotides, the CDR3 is TGCGCCAGCAGCTTGACTAGCGGTGCCTGGGACGAGCAGTACTTC. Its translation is CASSLTSGAWDEQYF.

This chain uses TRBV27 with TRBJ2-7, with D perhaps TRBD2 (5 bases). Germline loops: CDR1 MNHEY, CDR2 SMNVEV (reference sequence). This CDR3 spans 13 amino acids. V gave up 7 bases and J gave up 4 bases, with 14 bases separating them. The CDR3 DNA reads TGTGCCAGCATAACGGGAAGGTTATACGAGCAGTACTTC. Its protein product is CASITGRLYEQYF.

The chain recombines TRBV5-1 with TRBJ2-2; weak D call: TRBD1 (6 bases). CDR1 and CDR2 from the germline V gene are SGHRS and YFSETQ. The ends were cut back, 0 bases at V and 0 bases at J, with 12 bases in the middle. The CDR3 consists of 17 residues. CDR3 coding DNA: TGCGCCAGCAGCTTGGTAGGGGGAGTTGCGAACACCGGGGAGCTGTTTTTT. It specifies CASSLVGGVANTGELFF.

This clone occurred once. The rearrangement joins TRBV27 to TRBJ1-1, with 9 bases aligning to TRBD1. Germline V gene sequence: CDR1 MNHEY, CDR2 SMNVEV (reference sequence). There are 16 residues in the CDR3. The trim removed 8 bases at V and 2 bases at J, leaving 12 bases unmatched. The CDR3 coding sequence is TGTGCCAGCGTGCCGGGACAGGGTTTGATAAACACTGAAGCTTTCTTT. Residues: CASVPGQGLINTEAFF.